The rows below give T cell receptor beta chains drawn from one sample of a study of siplizumab effects on memory and regulatory T cells. Profiled with immunoSEQ multiplex PCR; TCRdb holds only in-frame clones, not every one. This table holds fewer than 110,000 clones, 80% to 95% found once. Sequencing was done on a sample of non-Treg CD4+ T cells sorted from blood. All receptors derive from a human donor in good health. Both conserved end residues are part of each CDR3. The D gene is left open where the match is weak. Some rows have no size entry. The others give once, few or many, or a class for an expanded clone.

v_call	clone_size	j_call	d_call	cdr3_aa	cdr3_nt
TRBV9	.	TRBJ2-2	.	CASRGRFGGVFF	TGTGCCAGCAGGGGACGTTTCGGAGGGGTGTTTTTT
TRBV5-6	.	TRBJ1-2	TRBD1	CASSPQGTGLGYTF	TGTGCCAGCAGCCCACAAGGGACAGGGCTTGGCTACACCTTC
TRBV10-2	.	TRBJ2-5	.	CASRRESETQYF	TGCGCCAGCCGACGGGAGTCTGAGACCCAGTACTTC
TRBV10-3	.	TRBJ1-1	.	CAIYSGLQNTEAFF	TGTGCCATTTATTCCGGACTGCAGAACACTGAAGCTTTCTTT
TRBV5-1	.	TRBJ1-6	TRBD1	CASSLAPGTGSHSPLHF	TGCGCCAGCAGCTTGGCTCCCGGGACAGGCTCACATTCACCCCTCCACTTT
TRBV19	.	TRBJ1-1	.	CASSIAATNTEAFF	TGTGCCAGTAGTATAGCTGCTACCAACACTGAAGCTTTCTTT
TRBV7-9	.	TRBJ2-1	.	CASSSTAVTYNEQFF	TGTGCCAGCAGCTCCACAGCGGTTACCTACAATGAGCAGTTCTTC
TRBV5-1	.	TRBJ2-1	.	CASSLDGKALQVF	TGCGCCAGCAGCTTGGACGGGAAGGCCCTCCAGGTCTTC
TRBV21-1	.	TRBJ1-1	.	CASSKGEKKGDEAFF	TGTGCCAGCAGCAAAGGGGAGAAAAAGGGAGATGAAGCTTTCTTT
TRBV5-1	.	TRBJ1-4	.	CASSFAGPTNEKLFF	TGCGCCAGCAGTTTCGCGGGGCCTACTAATGAAAAACTGTTTTTT
TRBV28	.	TRBJ2-1	TRBD2	CASSLLILAARGGEQFF	TGTGCCAGCAGTTTACTGATACTAGCGGCGAGGGGGGGTGAGCAGTTCTTC
TRBV2	.	TRBJ2-2	.	CASSKFTGELFF	TGTGCCAGCAGCAAGTTTACCGGGGAGCTGTTTTTT
TRBV5-6	.	TRBJ1-1	.	CASSGGGVNTEAFF	TGTGCCAGCAGTGGTGGAGGGGTGAACACTGAAGCTTTCTTT
TRBV10-3	.	TRBJ2-2	.	CAISEGVGELFF	TGTGCCATCAGTGAAGGGGTCGGGGAGCTGTTTTTT
TRBV6-5	.	TRBJ1-2	.	CASAVDPFYGYTF	TGTGCCAGCGCTGTCGACCCATTCTATGGCTACACCTTC
TRBV10-3	.	TRBJ2-7	.	CAISESRGEQYF	TGTGCCATCAGTGAGTCTCGGGGCGAGCAGTACTTC
TRBV2	.	TRBJ2-3	.	CASKKVFSDTQYF	TGTGCCAGCAAGAAGGTCTTTTCAGATACGCAGTATTTT
TRBV7-9	.	TRBJ2-2	TRBD1	CASSPPGQGVAGELFF	TGTGCCAGCAGCCCTCCGGGACAGGGGGTGGCCGGGGAGCTGTTTTTT
TRBV6-5	.	TRBJ1-5	.	CASSYAGVGSNQPQHF	TGTGCCAGCAGTTACGCCGGAGTGGGTAGCAATCAGCCCCAGCATTTT
TRBV5-1	.	TRBJ2-3	.	CASSRGPFNTDTQYF	TGCGCCAGCAGCAGGGGACCTTTCAACACAGATACGCAGTATTTT
TRBV30	.	TRBJ1-2	TRBD1	CAWSLGQGRGYTF	TGTGCCTGGAGTCTCGGACAGGGACGTGGCTACACCTTC
TRBV19	once	TRBJ1-5	.	CASSILDQPQHF	TGTGCCAGTAGTATCCTTGATCAGCCCCAGCATTTT
TRBV30	.	TRBJ2-4	.	CAWRAGVGAKNIQYF	TGTGCCTGGAGGGCAGGGGTTGGCGCCAAAAACATTCAGTACTTC
TRBV29-1	.	TRBJ1-2	.	CSVDFRDSYEDTF	TGCAGCGTTGACTTTAGGGACTCATACGAGGACACCTTC
TRBV7-9	.	TRBJ2-2	TRBD2	CASSLVGGPSAGELFF	TGTGCCAGCAGCTTAGTGGGAGGGCCCTCTGCCGGGGAGCTGTTTTTT
TRBV29-1	.	TRBJ1-5	.	CSVGQDGNQPQHF	TGCAGCGTTGGACAGGACGGCAATCAGCCCCAGCATTTT
TRBV7-9	.	TRBJ1-1	.	CASSLGTTDTEAFF	TGTGCCAGCAGCCTCGGGACGACGGACACTGAAGCTTTCTTT
TRBV11-1	.	TRBJ2-1	.	CASSLASYNEQFF	TGTGCCAGCAGCTTAGCCAGTTACAATGAGCAGTTCTTC
TRBV9	.	TRBJ2-6	.	CASSVELRGAGANVLTF	TGTGCCAGCAGCGTAGAACTTCGGGGAGCTGGGGCCAACGTCCTGACTTTC
TRBV5-4	.	TRBJ1-6	.	CASSPRGYNSPLHF	TGTGCCAGCAGCCCGCGGGGCTATAATTCACCCCTCCACTTT
TRBV30	.	TRBJ2-2	TRBD1	CAWSVRDRVTTGELFF	TGTGCCTGGAGTGTACGGGACAGGGTCACCACCGGGGAGCTGTTTTTT
TRBV11-2	.	TRBJ1-1	.	CASSLRGLIEGKNTEAFF	TGTGCCAGCAGCTTACGGGGGTTAATAGAGGGCAAGAACACTGAAGCTTTCTTT
TRBV9	.	TRBJ2-2	TRBD2	CASSLGGRINTGELFF	TGTGCCAGCAGCCTTGGCGGGAGAATTAACACCGGGGAGCTGTTTTTT
TRBV5-1	.	TRBJ1-2	.	CASRPRGFYGYTF	TGCGCCAGCAGGCCGAGAGGGTTCTATGGCTACACCTTC
TRBV6-5	few	TRBJ2-5	.	CASRPLWGDQETQYF	TGTGCCAGCAGGCCATTGTGGGGGGACCAAGAGACCCAGTACTTC
TRBV6-1	few	TRBJ2-1	.	CASSGTWDIYNEQFF	TGTGCCAGCAGTGGAACTTGGGACATCTACAATGAGCAGTTCTTC
TRBV25-1	.	TRBJ1-1	.	CASRASAHSLNTEAFF	TGTGCCAGCAGAGCCTCTGCTCATTCGCTGAACACTGAAGCTTTCTTT
TRBV6-1	.	TRBJ1-1	.	CASSENRAGTEAFF	TGTGCCAGCAGTGAAAATAGGGCAGGCACTGAAGCTTTCTTT
TRBV11-3	.	TRBJ1-5	.	CASSSGATSNQPQHF	TGTGCCAGCAGCTCAGGGGCCACTAGCAATCAGCCCCAGCATTTT
TRBV2	.	TRBJ2-3	TRBD2	CASGLLAGAPDTQYF	TGTGCCAGCGGCCTACTAGCGGGAGCTCCAGATACGCAGTATTTT
TRBV6-1	.	TRBJ2-3	TRBD2	CASSEVAGVDTQYF	TGTGCCAGCAGTGAAGTAGCGGGAGTAGATACGCAGTATTTT
TRBV2	.	TRBJ2-1	.	CASSEIGGGYNEQFF	TGTGCCAGCAGTGAAATAGGAGGGGGCTACAATGAGCAGTTCTTC
TRBV5-1	.	TRBJ1-6	.	CASSLDGQYNSPLHF	TGCGCCAGCAGCTTGGACGGACAGTATAATTCACCCCTCCACTTT
TRBV19	.	TRBJ1-5	TRBD1	CASSMGTGGKPQHF	TGTGCCAGTAGTATGGGGACAGGGGGGAAGCCCCAGCATTTT
TRBV14	.	TRBJ1-5	.	CASSQEGAGLAQPQHF	TGTGCCAGCAGCCAAGAAGGGGCAGGGCTGGCTCAGCCCCAGCATTTT
TRBV5-8	.	TRBJ2-7	.	CASSLIFGYEQYF	TGTGCCAGCAGCTTGATTTTTGGCTACGAGCAGTACTTC
TRBV7-9	.	TRBJ2-7	TRBD2	CASSFTTSGYYEQYF	TGTGCCAGCAGCTTCACGACTAGCGGGTACTACGAGCAGTACTTC
TRBV7-3	few	TRBJ2-2	TRBD1	CASSLTGTANTGELFF	TGTGCCAGCAGCCTAACCGGGACAGCGAACACCGGGGAGCTGTTTTTT
TRBV29-1	.	TRBJ1-5	.	CSVRQGNQPQHF	TGCAGCGTTCGGCAGGGGAATCAGCCCCAGCATTTT
TRBV7-2	.	TRBJ2-1	TRBD2	CASSRWTSGRVDEQFF	TGTGCCAGCAGCCGATGGACTAGCGGGAGGGTAGATGAGCAGTTCTTC
TRBV7-3	.	TRBJ2-1	TRBD2	CASSQTSGSMVEQFF	TGTGCCAGCAGTCAAACTAGCGGGAGCATGGTTGAGCAGTTCTTC
TRBV7-9	.	TRBJ2-1	.	CASSVPEQFF	TGTGCCAGCAGCGTACCTGAGCAGTTCTTC